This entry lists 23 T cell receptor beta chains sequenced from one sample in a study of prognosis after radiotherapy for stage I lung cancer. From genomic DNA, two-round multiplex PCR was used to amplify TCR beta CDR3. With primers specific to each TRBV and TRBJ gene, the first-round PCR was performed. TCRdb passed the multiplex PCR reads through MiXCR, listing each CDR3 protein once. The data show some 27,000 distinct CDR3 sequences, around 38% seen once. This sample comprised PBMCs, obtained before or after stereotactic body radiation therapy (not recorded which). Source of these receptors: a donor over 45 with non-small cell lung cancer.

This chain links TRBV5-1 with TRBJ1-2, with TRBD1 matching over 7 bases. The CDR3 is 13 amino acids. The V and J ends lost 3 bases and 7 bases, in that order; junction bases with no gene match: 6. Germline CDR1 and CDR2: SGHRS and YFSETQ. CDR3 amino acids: CASSSRQGFGYTF. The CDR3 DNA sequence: TGCGCCAGCAGCTCCCGACAGGGTTTTGGCTACACCTTC. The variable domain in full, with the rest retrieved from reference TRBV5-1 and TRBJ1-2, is KAGVTQTPRYLIKTRGQQVTLSCSPISGHRSVSWYQQTPGQGLQFLFEYFSETQRNKGNFPGRFSGRQFSNSRSEMNVSTLELGDSALYLCASSSRQGFGYTFGSGTRLTVV.

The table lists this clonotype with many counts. The CDR3 loop reads CSAETWESGLSTDTQYF. The CDR3 coding sequence is TGCAGTGCCGAGACCTGGGAAAGCGGGCTTAGCACAGATACGCAGTATTTT. V usage is TRBV20-1 and J usage is TRBJ2-3; a possible D gene is TRBD2 (6 bases). The germline V gene has CDR1 DFQATT and CDR2 SNEGSKA (reference sequence). The V and J ends lost 6 bases and 0 bases respectively, with 22 bases between them. The CDR3 is 17 amino acids.

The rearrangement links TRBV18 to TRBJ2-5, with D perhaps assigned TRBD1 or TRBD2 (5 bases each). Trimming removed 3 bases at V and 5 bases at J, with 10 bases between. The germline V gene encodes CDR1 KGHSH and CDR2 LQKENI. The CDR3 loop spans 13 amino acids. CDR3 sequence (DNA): TGTGCCAGCTCACCGGGGGTCCAGGAGACCCAGTACTTC. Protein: CASSPGVQETQYF.

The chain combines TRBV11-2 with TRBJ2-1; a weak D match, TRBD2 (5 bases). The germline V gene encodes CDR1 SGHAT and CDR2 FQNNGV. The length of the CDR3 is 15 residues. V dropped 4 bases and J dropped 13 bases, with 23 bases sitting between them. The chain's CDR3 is CASSSYRDRYNDQFF. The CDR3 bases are TGTGCCAGCAGCTCCTACCGGGATCGCTACAACGATCAGTTCTTC. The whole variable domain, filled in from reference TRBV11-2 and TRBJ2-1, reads EAGVAQSPRYKIIEKRQSVAFWCNPISGHATLYWYQQILGQGPKLLIQFQNNGVVDDSQLPKDRFSAERLKGVDSTLKIQPAKLEDSAVYLCASSSYRDRYNDQFFGPGTRLTVL.

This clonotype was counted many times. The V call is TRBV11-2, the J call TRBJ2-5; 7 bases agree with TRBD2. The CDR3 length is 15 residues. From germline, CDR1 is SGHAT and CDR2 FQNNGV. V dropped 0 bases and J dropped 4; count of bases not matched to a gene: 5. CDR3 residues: CASSLEGGERETQYF. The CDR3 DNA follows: TGTGCCAGCAGCTTAGAGGGGGGGGAACGAGAGACCCAGTACTTC.

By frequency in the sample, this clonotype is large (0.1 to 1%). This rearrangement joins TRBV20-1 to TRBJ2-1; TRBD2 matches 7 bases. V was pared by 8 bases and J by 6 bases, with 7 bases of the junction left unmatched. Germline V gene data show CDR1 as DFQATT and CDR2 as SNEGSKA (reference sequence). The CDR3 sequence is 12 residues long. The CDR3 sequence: CSQPGLSNEQFF. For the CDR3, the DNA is TGCAGTCAACCGGGACTAAGCAATGAGCAGTTCTTC.

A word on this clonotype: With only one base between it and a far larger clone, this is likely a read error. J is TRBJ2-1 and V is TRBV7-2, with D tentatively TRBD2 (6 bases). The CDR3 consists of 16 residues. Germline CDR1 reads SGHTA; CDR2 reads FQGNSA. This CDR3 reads CASGREHGSSYNEHFF. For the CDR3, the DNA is TGTGCCAGCGGGCGGGAACATGGGTCTTCCTACAATGAGCATTTCTTC.

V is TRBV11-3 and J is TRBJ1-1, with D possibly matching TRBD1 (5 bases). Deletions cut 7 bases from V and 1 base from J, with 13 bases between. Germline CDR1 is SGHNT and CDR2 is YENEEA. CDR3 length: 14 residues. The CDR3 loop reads CASTESTGNTEAFF. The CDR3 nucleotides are TGTGCCAGCACCGAATCAACAGGGAACACTGAAGCTTTCTTT.

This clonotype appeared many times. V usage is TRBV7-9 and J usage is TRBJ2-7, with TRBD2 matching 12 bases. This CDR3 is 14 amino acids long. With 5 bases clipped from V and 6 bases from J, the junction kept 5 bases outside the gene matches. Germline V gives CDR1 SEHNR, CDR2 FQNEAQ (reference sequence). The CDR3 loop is CASSPSGRASEQYF. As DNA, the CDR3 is TGTGCCAGCAGCCCTAGCGGGAGGGCCAGCGAGCAGTACTTC.

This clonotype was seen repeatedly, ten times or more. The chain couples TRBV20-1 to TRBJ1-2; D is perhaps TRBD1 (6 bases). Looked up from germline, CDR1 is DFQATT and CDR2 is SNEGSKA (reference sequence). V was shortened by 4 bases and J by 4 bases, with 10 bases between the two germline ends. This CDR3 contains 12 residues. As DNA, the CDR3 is TGCAGTGCTATTCGAGGGGGCTATGGCTACACCTTC. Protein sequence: CSAIRGGYGYTF.

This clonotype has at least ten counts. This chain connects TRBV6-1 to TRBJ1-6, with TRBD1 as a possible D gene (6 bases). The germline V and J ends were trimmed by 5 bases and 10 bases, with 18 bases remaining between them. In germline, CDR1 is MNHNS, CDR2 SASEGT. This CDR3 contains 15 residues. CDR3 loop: CASSTQGISASPLHF. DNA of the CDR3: TGTGCCAGCAGTACGCAGGGGATTTCCGCCTCACCCCTCCACTTT.

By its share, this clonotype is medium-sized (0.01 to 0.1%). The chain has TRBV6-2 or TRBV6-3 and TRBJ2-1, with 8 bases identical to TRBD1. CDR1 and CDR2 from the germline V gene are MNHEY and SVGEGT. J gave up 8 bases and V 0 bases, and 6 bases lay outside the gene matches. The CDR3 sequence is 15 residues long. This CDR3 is CASSYSEDRVDEQFF. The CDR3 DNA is TGTGCCAGCAGTTACTCGGAGGACAGGGTCGATGAGCAGTTCTTC.

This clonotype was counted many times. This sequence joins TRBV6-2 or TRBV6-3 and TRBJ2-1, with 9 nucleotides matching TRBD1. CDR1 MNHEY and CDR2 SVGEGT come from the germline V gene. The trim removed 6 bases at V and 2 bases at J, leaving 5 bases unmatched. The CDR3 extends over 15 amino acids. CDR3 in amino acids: CASRSTGGAYNEQFF. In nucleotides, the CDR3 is TGTGCCAGCAGATCAACAGGGGGCGCCTACAATGAGCAGTTCTTC.

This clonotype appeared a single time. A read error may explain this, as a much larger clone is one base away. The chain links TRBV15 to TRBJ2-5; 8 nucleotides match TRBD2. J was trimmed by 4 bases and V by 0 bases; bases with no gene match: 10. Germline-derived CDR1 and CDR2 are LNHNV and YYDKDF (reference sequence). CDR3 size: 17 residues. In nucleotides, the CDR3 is TGTGCCACCAGCAGAGATTTGCCGGGAGGGAGAGTAGAGACCCAGTACTTC. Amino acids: CATSRDLPGGRVETQYF.

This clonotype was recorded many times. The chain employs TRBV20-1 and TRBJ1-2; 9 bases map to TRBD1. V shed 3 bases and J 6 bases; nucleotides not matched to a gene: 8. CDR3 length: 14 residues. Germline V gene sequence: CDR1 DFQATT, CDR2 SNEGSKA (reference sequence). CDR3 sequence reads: CSARIPTGGDGYTF. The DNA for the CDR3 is TGCAGTGCTAGGATTCCGACAGGGGGGGATGGCTACACCTTC.

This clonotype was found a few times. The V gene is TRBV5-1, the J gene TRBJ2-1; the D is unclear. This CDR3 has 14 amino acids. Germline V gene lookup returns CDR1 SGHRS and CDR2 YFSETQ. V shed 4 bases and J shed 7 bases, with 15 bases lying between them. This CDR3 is CASSPNPDENEQFF. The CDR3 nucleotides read TGCGCCAGCAGCCCGAACCCGGATGAGAATGAGCAGTTCTTC.

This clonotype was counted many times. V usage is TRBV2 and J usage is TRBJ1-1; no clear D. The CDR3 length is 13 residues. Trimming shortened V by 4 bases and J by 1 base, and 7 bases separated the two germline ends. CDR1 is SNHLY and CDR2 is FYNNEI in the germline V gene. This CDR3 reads CASSVGANTEAFF. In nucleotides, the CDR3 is TGTGCCAGCAGTGTGGGAGCGAACACTGAAGCTTTCTTT.

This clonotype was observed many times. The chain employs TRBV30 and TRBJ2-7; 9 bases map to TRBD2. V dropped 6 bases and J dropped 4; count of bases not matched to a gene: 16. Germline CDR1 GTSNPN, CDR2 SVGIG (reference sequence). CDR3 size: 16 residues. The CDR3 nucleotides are TGTGCCTGCCGGTGGGTAGCGGGAGTGGTACAGTACGAGCAGTACTTC. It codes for CACRWVAGVVQYEQYF.

CDR3 sequence: CSARGGAGNTIYF. The CDR3 DNA sequence: TGCAGTGCTAGAGGAGGGGCTGGAAACACCATATATTTT. J is TRBJ1-3 and V is TRBV20-1; tentative D call: TRBD1 (5 bases). This CDR3 is 13 amino acids long. Germline-derived CDR1 and CDR2 are DFQATT and SNEGSKA (reference sequence). V dropped 1 base and J dropped 2 bases, with 6 bases sitting between them.

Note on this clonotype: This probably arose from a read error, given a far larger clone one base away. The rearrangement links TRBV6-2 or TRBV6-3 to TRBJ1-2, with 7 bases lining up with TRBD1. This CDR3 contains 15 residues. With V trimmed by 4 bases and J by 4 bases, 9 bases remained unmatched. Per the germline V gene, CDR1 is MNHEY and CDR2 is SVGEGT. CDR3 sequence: CASSSKGAAGYGYTF. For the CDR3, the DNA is TGTGCCAGCAGTTCAAAGGGGGCGGCTGGCTATGGCTACACCTTC.

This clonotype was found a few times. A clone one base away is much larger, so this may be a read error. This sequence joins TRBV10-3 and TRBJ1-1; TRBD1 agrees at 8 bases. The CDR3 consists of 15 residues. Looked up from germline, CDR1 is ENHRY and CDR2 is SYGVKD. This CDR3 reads CAVSESQGAVTEAFF. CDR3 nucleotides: TGTGCCGTCAGTGAGTCGCAGGGGGCGGTCACTGAAGCTTTCTTT.

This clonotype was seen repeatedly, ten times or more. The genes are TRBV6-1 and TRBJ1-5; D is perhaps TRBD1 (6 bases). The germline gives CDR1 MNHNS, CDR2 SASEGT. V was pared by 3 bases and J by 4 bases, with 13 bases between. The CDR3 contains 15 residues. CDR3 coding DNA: TGTGCCAGCAGTGAGTCACAGGGAGCGAATCAGCCCCAGCATTTT. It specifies CASSESQGANQPQHF.

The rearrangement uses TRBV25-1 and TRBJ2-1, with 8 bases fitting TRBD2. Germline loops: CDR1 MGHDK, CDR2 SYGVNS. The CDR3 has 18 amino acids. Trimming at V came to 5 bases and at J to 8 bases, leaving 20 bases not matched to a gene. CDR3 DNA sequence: TGTGCCAGCAGTCCCCGCGAGGGACTAGTGGGAGATAGGTATGAGCAGTTCTTC. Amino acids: CASSPREGLVGDRYEQFF.